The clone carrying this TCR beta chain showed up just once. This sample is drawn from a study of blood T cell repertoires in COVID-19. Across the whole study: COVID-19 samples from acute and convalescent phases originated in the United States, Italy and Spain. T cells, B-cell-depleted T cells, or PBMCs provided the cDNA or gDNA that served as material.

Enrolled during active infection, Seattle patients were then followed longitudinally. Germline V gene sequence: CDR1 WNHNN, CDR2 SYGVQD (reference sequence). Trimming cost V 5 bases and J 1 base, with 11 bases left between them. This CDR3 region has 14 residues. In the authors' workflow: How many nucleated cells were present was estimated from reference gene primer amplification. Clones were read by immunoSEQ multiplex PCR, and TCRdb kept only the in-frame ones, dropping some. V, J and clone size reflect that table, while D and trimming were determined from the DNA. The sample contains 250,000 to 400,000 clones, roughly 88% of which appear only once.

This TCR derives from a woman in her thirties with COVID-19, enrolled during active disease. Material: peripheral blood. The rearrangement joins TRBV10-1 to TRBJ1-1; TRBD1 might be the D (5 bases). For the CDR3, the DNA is TGCGCCAGCAGTAAGGGACTCACGAACACTGAAGCTTTCTTT. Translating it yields CASSKGLTNTEAFF.